Described below is a single T cell receptor beta chain sequence and its context. Its antigen remains unidentified. Trimming pared 0 bases from V and 2 bases from J, leaving 11 bases between. Germline V gene data show CDR1 as MNHEY and CDR2 as SVGAGI. The CDR3 loop spans 16 amino acids. Only in-frame clones appear in the TCRdb table, and some are missing; sequencing was by immunoSEQ multiplex PCR. The sample shows 30,000 or so clones, about 82% of them seen only once. This sample was taken from a study of memory B cells and T cells in multiple sclerosis. After stimulus-free culture, autoproliferating CFSE-dim and non-proliferating CFSE-high T cells were sequenced separately. Replicate wells were pooled after less than eight days of stimulus-free culture of some 50 million CFSE-labeled PBMCs. Overall study findings and caveats: Compartments had unequal clone-set sizes, affecting shared clonotype counts.

The sample was PBMCs from blood kept in culture. The origin of this receptor is a human donor with multiple sclerosis. This chain connects TRBV6-5 to TRBJ1-3; TRBD1 is a possible D gene (6 bases). The CDR3 coding sequence is TGTGCCAGCAGTTACTCAGGGGGGTTAACTGGAAACACCATATATTTT. Its translation: CASSYSGGLTGNTIYF.